The source of this TCR beta chain is a study of blood T cell repertoires in COVID-19. The germline gives CDR1 SGHNT, CDR2 YYREEE (reference sequence). This CDR3 is 16 amino acids long. Sequencing used immunoSEQ multiplex PCR; TCRdb keeps in-frame clones, though not all of them. The data hold over 15,000 clones, with 85% to 90% observed a single time. This sequence was found in a human donor in a cohort sampled during active COVID-19. The source material was peripheral blood. The chain joins TRBV5-4 to TRBJ2-5; 13 nucleotides agree with TRBD2. The DNA end is a closer match to TRBJ2-7, so the J assignment may be wrong. CDR3 DNA: TGTGCCAGCAGCTCTGGGACTAGCGGGATAGGTTACGAGCAGTACTTC. It codes for CASSSGTSGIGYEQYF.